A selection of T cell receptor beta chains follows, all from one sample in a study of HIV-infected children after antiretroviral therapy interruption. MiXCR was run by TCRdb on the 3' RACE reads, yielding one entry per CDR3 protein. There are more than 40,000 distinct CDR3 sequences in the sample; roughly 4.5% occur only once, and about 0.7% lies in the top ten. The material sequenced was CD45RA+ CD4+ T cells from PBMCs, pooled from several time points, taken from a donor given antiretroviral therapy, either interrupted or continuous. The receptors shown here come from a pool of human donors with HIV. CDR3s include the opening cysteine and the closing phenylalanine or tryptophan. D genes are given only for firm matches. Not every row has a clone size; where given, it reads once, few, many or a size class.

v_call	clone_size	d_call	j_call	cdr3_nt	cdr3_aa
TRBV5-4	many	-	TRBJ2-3	TGTGCCAGCAGTACCATGTCCGGGAAGACGACAGATACGCAGTATTTT	CASSTMSGKTTDTQYF
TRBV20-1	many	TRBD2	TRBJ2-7	TGCAGTGCTAGAGATTATAGCGGGCCCACCTACGAGCAGTACTTC	CSARDYSGPTYEQYF
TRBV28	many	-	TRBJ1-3	TGTGCCACCTTGGGAGTTATCGCCGGAAACACCATATATTTT	CATLGVIAGNTIYF
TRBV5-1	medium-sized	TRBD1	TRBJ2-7	TGCGCCAGCAGCCAGGACAGGGTAGACGAGCAGTACTTC	CASSQDRVDEQYF
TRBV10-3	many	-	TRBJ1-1	TGTGCCATCAGTGAGTATGAGGTAGAGAGGACTGAAGCTTTCTTT	CAISEYEVERTEAFF
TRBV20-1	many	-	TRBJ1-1	TGCAGTGCTAGCAGCGCCACTGAAGCTTTCTTT	CSASSATEAFF
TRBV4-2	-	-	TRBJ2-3	TGTGCCAGCAGTGAAGAGGTACGGGGAGCAGATACGCAGTATTTT	CASSEEVRGADTQYF
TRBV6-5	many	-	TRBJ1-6	TGTGCCAGCAGTTTGTCGGACGGAAGTTCACCCCTCCACTTT	CASSLSDGSSPLHF
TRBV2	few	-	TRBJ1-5	TGTGCCAGCAGTGTGCTTCAATATAGCAATCAGCCCCAGCATTTT	CASSVLQYSNQPQHF
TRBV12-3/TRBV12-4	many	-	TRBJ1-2	TGTGCCAGCAGTCCAGGGGTTGGCGACTATGGCTACACCTTC	CASSPGVGDYGYTF
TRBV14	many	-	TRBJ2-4	TGTGCCAGCAGCCTAGAAGGGAGTCATCAGTACTTC	CASSLEGSHQYF
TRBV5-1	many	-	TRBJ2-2	TGCGCCAGCAGCTTGGAAGAGGGTCCGAACACCGGGGAGCTGTTTTTT	CASSLEEGPNTGELFF
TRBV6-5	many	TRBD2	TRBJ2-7	TGTGCCAGCGGCCGGGTAGCGGGAAACGAGCAGTACTTC	CASGRVAGNEQYF
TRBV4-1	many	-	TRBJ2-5	TGCGCCAGCAGCCAAGATCCAGGGCCCCAAGAGACCCAGTACTTC	CASSQDPGPQETQYF
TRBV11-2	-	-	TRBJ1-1	TGTGCCAGCAGCTCTACAGGGAGTTTAGAAGCTTTCTTT	CASSSTGSLEAFF
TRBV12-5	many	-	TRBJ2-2	TGTGCTAACCAGGGGGAGCTGTTTTTT	CANQGELFF
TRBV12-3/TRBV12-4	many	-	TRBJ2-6	TGTGCCAGCAGTCTCAGGGGTTCTGGGGCCAACGTCCTGACTTTC	CASSLRGSGANVLTF
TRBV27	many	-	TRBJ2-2	TGTGCCAGCAGTTCCTGGGACCGCGGGGAGCTGTTTTTT	CASSSWDRGELFF
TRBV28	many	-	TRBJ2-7	TGTGCCAGCAGTTTGGTAGGGAACGAGCAGTACTTC	CASSLVGNEQYF
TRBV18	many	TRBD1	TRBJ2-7	TGTGCCAGCTCACCGGGGACAGCCTACGAGCAGTACTTC	CASSPGTAYEQYF
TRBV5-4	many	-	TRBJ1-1	TGTGCCAGCAGCCCGGTAGCCAGCCTGAACACTGAAGCTTTCTTT	CASSPVASLNTEAFF
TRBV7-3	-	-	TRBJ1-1	TGTGCCAGCAGCCCCACTGGAGTCACTGAAGCTTTCTTT	CASSPTGVTEAFF
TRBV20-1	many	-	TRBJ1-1	TGCAGTGCTAGAGAGATGTCGCCAACTGAAGCTTTCTTT	CSAREMSPTEAFF
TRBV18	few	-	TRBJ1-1	TGTGCCAGCTCACCCCTACTCGGCACACCGAACACTGAAGCTTTCTTT	CASSPLLGTPNTEAFF
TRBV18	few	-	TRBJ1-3	TGTGCCAGCCGAAACACCATATATTTT	CASRNTIYF
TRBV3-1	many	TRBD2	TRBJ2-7	TGTGCCAGCAGCCAAGCTCTGGCTAGCGGGGGCTCCTACGAGCAGTACTTC	CASSQALASGGSYEQYF
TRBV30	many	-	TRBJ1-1	TGTGCCTGGAGTGCGGGGGGCACTGAAGCTTTCTTT	CAWSAGGTEAFF
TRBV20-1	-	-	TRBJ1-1	TGCAGTGCTAGGATACCTTTACAGGGAGGCACTGAAGCTTTCTTT	CSARIPLQGGTEAFF
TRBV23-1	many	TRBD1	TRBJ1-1	TGCGCCCGCTGCAGGGGGCGAAAAAGCAACACTGAAGCTTTCTTT	CARCRGRKSNTEAFF
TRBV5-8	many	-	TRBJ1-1	TGTGCCAGCAGCTCTAATTTGGGTGAAGCTTTCTTT	CASSSNLGEAFF
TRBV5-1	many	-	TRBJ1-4	TGCGCCAGCAGTCCGGCGGGGCGCACTAATGAAAAACTGTTTTTT	CASSPAGRTNEKLFF
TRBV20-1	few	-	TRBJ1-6	TGCAGTGCAGCGACCGACAGGATAAATTCACCCCTCCACTTT	CSAATDRINSPLHF
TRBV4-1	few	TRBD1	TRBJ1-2	TGCGCCAGCAGGGAGACAGGGGAGCATGGCTACACCTTC	CASRETGEHGYTF
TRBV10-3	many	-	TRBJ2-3	TGTGCCAGCGGTGGACTGGGGGGGCGAAGAAACACCTTGTACTTT	CASGGLGGRRNTLYF
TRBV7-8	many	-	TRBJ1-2	TGTGCCAGCAGCTTAGTAGACCTCAACTATGGCTACACCTTC	CASSLVDLNYGYTF
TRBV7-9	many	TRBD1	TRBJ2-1	TGTGCCTGTCCGACAGGGGGCAATGAGCAGTTCTTC	CACPTGGNEQFF
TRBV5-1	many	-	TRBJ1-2	TGCGCCAGCAGCGCACCGGGACGGCCCTTAAATGGCTACACCTTC	CASSAPGRPLNGYTF
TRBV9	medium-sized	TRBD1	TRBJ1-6	TGTGCCAGCAGCAGCGGACAGGGGCGCTCCTATAATTCACCCCTCCACTTT	CASSSGQGRSYNSPLHF
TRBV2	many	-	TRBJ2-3	TGTGCCAGCAAAAGAGACAGCCTTTACACAGATACGCAGTATTTT	CASKRDSLYTDTQYF
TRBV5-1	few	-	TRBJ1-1	TGCGCCAGCAGCTTGGGGACGGCTACTGAAGCTTTCTTT	CASSLGTATEAFF
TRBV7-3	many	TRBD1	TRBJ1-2	TGTGCCAGCAGCCCAGGGACAGGCGTCTCAGGCTACACCTTC	CASSPGTGVSGYTF
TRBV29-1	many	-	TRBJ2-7	TGCAGCGTTGAAGATCGCGAAGACACATACTCCTACGAGCAGTACTTC	CSVEDREDTYSYEQYF
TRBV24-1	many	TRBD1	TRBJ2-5	TGTGCCACCAGTGATTCGGGACAGGTCCAAGAGACCCAGTACTTC	CATSDSGQVQETQYF
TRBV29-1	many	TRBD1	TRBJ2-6	TGCAGCGTTGAAGACCGGGACAGGGTCTCTGGGGCCAACGTCCTGACTTTC	CSVEDRDRVSGANVLTF
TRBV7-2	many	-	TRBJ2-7	TGTGCCAGCAGCTTAGCGTCTGGTGCCTACGAGCAGTACTTC	CASSLASGAYEQYF
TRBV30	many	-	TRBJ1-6	TGTGCCTGGACGCAGGGCCAGACACCCCTCCACTTT	CAWTQGQTPLHF
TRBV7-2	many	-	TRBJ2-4	TGTGCCAGCAGCTTAGCGCTGGAGAAAAACATTCAGTACTTC	CASSLALEKNIQYF
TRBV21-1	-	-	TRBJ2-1	TGTGCCAGCAGCATCTTCCTCCGGGACGGTTACAATGAGCAGTTCTTC	CASSIFLRDGYNEQFF
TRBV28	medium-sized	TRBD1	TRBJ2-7	TGTGCCAGCAGTTGGGACAGGAGCTCCTACGAGCAGTACTTC	CASSWDRSSYEQYF
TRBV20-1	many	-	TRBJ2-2	TGCAGTGCAAACGGGGTCGCGAACACCGGGGAGCTGTTTTTT	CSANGVANTGELFF
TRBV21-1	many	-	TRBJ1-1	TGTGCCAGCAGCAAAATATTTAGGCCGAGGTCTGACTGGGCTTTCTTT	CASSKIFRPRSDWAFF
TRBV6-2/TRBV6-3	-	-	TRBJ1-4	TGTGCCAGCAGTTACTCTACAGGGAGAGAAAAACTGTTTTTT	CASSYSTGREKLFF